Reported below is one T cell receptor (beta chain). This specimen comes from a study of blood T cell repertoires in COVID-19. About the study: The analysed material was cDNA or gDNA that came from T cells, B-cell-depleted T cells, or PBMCs.

Sequenced by immunoSEQ multiplex PCR; TCRdb stores in-frame clones only, minus some. The sample carries around 300,000 clones, more than 75% recorded once. Trimming removed 4 bases from V and 0 bases from J, with 13 bases in between. The CDR3 is made up of 15 amino acids. Germline CDR1 is MGHRA and CDR2 is YSYEKL. Adults between about 18 and 89 years of age took part from under 25 US areas. Assignments of participants to cohorts depended upon their own reported clinical history. Cohort 3 donors were reported recovered after two negative PCRs, clearance, or symptom resolution. The sample was PBMCs or T cells enriched from blood (not recorded which). This sequence was found in a woman aged 25-40 years who had recovered from COVID-19. This chain uses TRBV4-1 with TRBJ2-7, with TRBD2 as a possible D gene (7 bases). CDR3 sequence: CASSRDGGRSYEQYF. DNA of the CDR3: TGCGCCAGCAGCCGGGACGGGGGGCGCTCCTACGAGCAGTACTTC.